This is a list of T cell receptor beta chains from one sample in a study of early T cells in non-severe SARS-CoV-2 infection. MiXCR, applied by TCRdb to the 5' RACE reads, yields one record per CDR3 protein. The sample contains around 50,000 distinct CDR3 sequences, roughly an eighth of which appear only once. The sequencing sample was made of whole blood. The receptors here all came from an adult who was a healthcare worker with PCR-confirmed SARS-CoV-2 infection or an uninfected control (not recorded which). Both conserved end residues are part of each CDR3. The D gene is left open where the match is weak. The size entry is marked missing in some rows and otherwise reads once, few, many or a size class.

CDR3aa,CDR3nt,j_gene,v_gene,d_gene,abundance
CASSSPWDRVPYEQYF,TGTGCCAGCAGCTCACCGTGGGACAGGGTGCCCTACGAGCAGTACTTC,TRBJ2-7,TRBV11-3,TRBD1,many
CSGVLAGVGEQFF,TGCAGTGGCGTCCTAGCGGGAGTCGGTGAGCAGTTCTTC,TRBJ2-1,TRBV20-1,TRBD2,medium-sized
CASSYLDQVTGELFF,TGTGCCAGCAGTTACCTAGATCAGGTCACCGGGGAGCTGTTTTTT,TRBJ2-2,TRBV6-5,-,many
CASTLAGLGGTDTQYF,TGTGCCAGCACCCTCGCGGGACTAGGGGGCACAGATACGCAGTATTTT,TRBJ2-3,TRBV27,TRBD2,-
CASSPRAGPEAFF,TGTGCCAGCTCACCGAGGGCAGGGCCTGAAGCTTTCTTT,TRBJ1-1,TRBV18,-,once
CASTERAQVLAGNTIYF,TGTGCCAGCACCGAGAGGGCCCAGGTTCTTGCCGGAAACACCATATATTTT,TRBJ1-3,TRBV11-2,-,-
CATKGQGNTEAFF,TGTGCCACCAAGGGGCAGGGGAACACTGAAGCTTTCTTT,TRBJ1-1,TRBV6-5,-,many
CASSIPGPKNTQYF,TGTGCCAGTAGTATCCCGGGACCTAAGAATACGCAGTATTTT,TRBJ2-3,TRBV19,-,-
CASSATGVRSPLHF,TGTGCCAGCAGTGCGACAGGGGTACGATCACCCCTCCACTTT,TRBJ1-6,TRBV12-3/TRBV12-4,TRBD1,many
CAWSWEGEAFF,TGTGCCTGGAGTTGGGAGGGTGAAGCTTTCTTT,TRBJ1-1,TRBV30,-,-
CASSDRGYGYTF,TGTGCCAGCAGTGACAGGGGGTATGGCTACACCTTC,TRBJ1-2,TRBV25-1,TRBD1,many
CASSLDSLFGQPQHF,TGCGCCAGCAGCTTGGACAGTCTCTTTGGTCAGCCCCAGCATTTT,TRBJ1-5,TRBV5-1,-,few
CASSGPWTDEKLFF,TGTGCCAGCAGTGGACCGTGGACAGATGAAAAACTGTTTTTT,TRBJ1-4,TRBV25-1,-,few
CASSPVAQDEQFF,TGTGCCAGCAGCCCGGTGGCGCAGGACGAGCAGTTCTTC,TRBJ2-1,TRBV7-3,-,many
CASSLAPGGRDYGYTF,TGTGCCAGCAGCTTGGCCCCAGGGGGCCGGGACTATGGCTACACCTTC,TRBJ1-2,TRBV5-6,TRBD1,-
CASSNPGFDSYEQYF,TGTGCCAGCAGCAACCCGGGGTTCGACTCCTACGAGCAGTACTTC,TRBJ2-7,TRBV7-4,-,-
CASSYVGGEQFF,TGTGCCAGCAGTTACGTCGGGGGAGAGCAGTTCTTC,TRBJ2-1,TRBV6-2/TRBV6-3,-,many
CASSHLPVGANVLTF,TGTGCCAGCAGCCACCTCCCCGTTGGGGCCAACGTCCTGACTTTC,TRBJ2-6,TRBV14,-,many
CSAKAGSGNTIYF,TGCAGTGCCAAAGCAGGCTCTGGAAACACCATATATTTT,TRBJ1-3,TRBV20-1,-,few
CASSSRGGSTSTDTQYF,TGTGCCAGCAGCTCACGTGGTGGGAGTACTAGCACAGATACGCAGTATTTT,TRBJ2-3,TRBV7-8,-,many
CSVITGNTIYF,TGCAGCGTAATAACTGGAAACACCATATATTTT,TRBJ1-3,TRBV29-1,-,many
CASSHQGGRGFTGELFF,TGCGCCAGCAGCCATCAAGGGGGACGGGGTTTCACCGGGGAGCTGTTTTTT,TRBJ2-2,TRBV5-1,-,-
CASTGRGSYTEAFF,TGTGCCAGTACCGGTCGGGGCAGCTACACTGAAGCTTTCTTT,TRBJ1-1,TRBV19,-,many
CAISESATLHQSGYTF,TGTGCCATCAGTGAGTCTGCAACCCTCCACCAATCTGGCTACACCTTC,TRBJ1-2,TRBV10-3,-,many
CSVQSGTGNTEAFF,TGCAGCGTTCAGTCCGGGACAGGGAACACTGAAGCTTTCTTT,TRBJ1-1,TRBV29-1,TRBD1,-
CAIRDRTDTQYF,TGTGCCATCAGAGATCGCACAGATACGCAGTATTTT,TRBJ2-3,TRBV10-3,-,few
CASSESLLEAFF,TGCGCCAGCAGTGAGTCATTGCTAGAAGCTTTCTTT,TRBJ1-1,TRBV10-2,-,-
CASSRGTSGYEQYF,TGTGCCAGCAGCCGCGGGACTAGCGGTTACGAGCAGTACTTC,TRBJ2-7,TRBV12-3/TRBV12-4,TRBD2,-
CATSFGLYNEQFF,TGTGCCACCAGTTTCGGCCTATACAATGAGCAGTTCTTC,TRBJ2-1,TRBV24-1,-,few
CASSLFSGNTIYF,TGTGCCAGCAGTCTTTTCTCTGGAAACACCATATATTTT,TRBJ1-3,TRBV28,-,many
CASSYSMPGGQNTEAFF,TGTGCCAGCAGTTACTCGATGCCGGGGGGACAGAACACTGAAGCTTTCTTT,TRBJ1-1,TRBV6-6,-,many
CATTAWGQDYGYTF,TGTGCCACCACGGCTTGGGGGCAGGACTATGGCTACACCTTC,TRBJ1-2,TRBV15,-,-
CASSRGQGNGNTIYF,TGTGCCAGCAGTAGAGGACAGGGGAATGGAAACACCATATATTTT,TRBJ1-3,TRBV6-5,TRBD1,many
CAISTSSTTGANQPQHF,TGTGCCATCAGTACCTCATCTACCACAGGGGCCAATCAGCCCCAGCATTTT,TRBJ1-5,TRBV10-3,TRBD1,many
CASSYEPPQYTEAFF,TGTGCCAGCAGCTACGAACCTCCCCAATACACTGAAGCTTTCTTT,TRBJ1-1,TRBV5-5,-,few
CASSFQGAIQYF,TGTGCCAGCAGCTTCCAGGGCGCCATTCAGTACTTC,TRBJ2-4,TRBV5-6,-,-
CASSLGVGGQETQYF,TGTGCCAGCAGCTTAGGAGTGGGGGGGCAAGAGACCCAGTACTTC,TRBJ2-5,TRBV7-3,TRBD2,many
CASSFGTGQRSYEQYF,TGTGCCAGCAGCTTTGGGACAGGGCAGAGGTCCTACGAGCAGTACTTC,TRBJ2-7,TRBV3-1,TRBD1,many
CSVERGQGYGYTF,TGCAGCGTTGAAAGAGGGCAGGGGTATGGCTACACCTTC,TRBJ1-2,TRBV29-1,-,-
CSAGTASYNEQFF,TGCAGTGCCGGGACAGCCTCCTACAATGAGCAGTTCTTC,TRBJ2-1,TRBV20-1,TRBD1,many
CASSVTGDNSPLHF,TGTGCCAGCAGTGTTACAGGGGACAATTCACCCCTCCACTTT,TRBJ1-6,TRBV2,TRBD1,many